The entry below describes one TCR beta chain. The data were produced by immunoSEQ multiplex PCR, yet TCRdb's version contains in-frame clones alone and is incomplete. Of fewer than 300,000 clones listed, around 92% were seen once; the top ten hold approximately 2.5%. This entry belongs to a study of blood T cell repertoires in COVID-19. The germline gives CDR1 SGHAT, CDR2 FQNNGV. The CDR3 loop spans 15 amino acids. V was trimmed by 7 bases and J by 4 bases, leaving 17 bases between them. The rearrangement links TRBV11-2 to TRBJ2-1, with D possibly TRBD2 on 7 matching bases. The TCR comes from a person under 35 with COVID-19, enrolled during active disease. What was sequenced was peripheral blood. CDR3 nucleotides: TGTGCCAGCACCCTAGGGGGGAGGGTTTACAATGAGCAGTTCTTC. Translated, it gives CASTLGGRVYNEQFF.